The rows below give T cell receptor beta chains drawn from one sample of a study of blood T cell repertoires in COVID-19. Clones were read by immunoSEQ multiplex PCR, and TCRdb kept only the in-frame ones, dropping some. This sample has roughly 220,000 clones, with approximately 82% found just once. The source material was PBMCs or T cells enriched from blood (not recorded which). The receptors stem from a man between 35 and 55 years old who had recovered from COVID-19. The CDR3 runs from the conserved cysteine through the conserved F or W. Fields, in order: V gene, D gene, clone size, J gene, CDR3 DNA, CDR3 protein. A D gene is named only where the DNA matches it firmly. Size tells how often a clone was seen (once, few, many) or the class of an expanded clone, and some rows leave it out.

TRBV30	NA	NA	TRBJ1-2	TGTGCCTGGAGTGTGGGACACGAATCGTACTATGGCTACACCTTC	CAWSVGHESYYGYTF
TRBV12-3/TRBV12-4	NA	NA	TRBJ2-1	TGTGCCAGCAGTCGACAGTACAATGAGCAGTTCTTC	CASSRQYNEQFF
TRBV7-9	TRBD1	NA	TRBJ2-4	TGTGCCAGCAGCCCCCCGGGACAGAACATTCAGTACTTC	CASSPPGQNIQYF
TRBV6-5	TRBD1	NA	TRBJ2-5	TGTGCCAGCAGTTACTCCCCCGGGACAGGAAGCGAGACCCAGTACTTC	CASSYSPGTGSETQYF
TRBV21-1	NA	NA	TRBJ1-1	TGTGCCAGCAGCAAATTCCAACGGGACAGGGGGCTAGACACTGAAGCTTTCTTT	CASSKFQRDRGLDTEAFF
TRBV7-2	NA	NA	TRBJ2-3	TGTGCCAGCAGCTTAGCGGGGGGGCCCACAGATACGCAGTATTTT	CASSLAGGPTDTQYF
TRBV6-5	NA	NA	TRBJ1-2	TGTGCCAGCAGTTACTCGGCCGCTAACTATGGCTACACCTTC	CASSYSAANYGYTF
TRBV6-5	TRBD1	NA	TRBJ2-3	TGTGCCAGCAAGTACAGGGGGGCAGATACGCAGTATTTT	CASKYRGADTQYF
TRBV11-2	NA	NA	TRBJ1-6	TGTGCCAGCAGCTCCGGACAGTTTCATAATTCACCCCTCCACTTT	CASSSGQFHNSPLHF
TRBV14	NA	NA	TRBJ1-2	TGTGCCAGCAGCCAAGCAGGGGCAGGGGCCTATGGCTACACCTTC	CASSQAGAGAYGYTF
TRBV6-6	NA	few	TRBJ2-7	TGTGCCAGCTGTTTCGGGCAGGGGCAGGACGAGCAGTACTTC	CASCFGQGQDEQYF
TRBV9	NA	NA	TRBJ2-6	TGTGCCAGCAGCGTAGCGAGAGGGGGGGCGAGCTCTGGGGCCAACGTCCTGACTTTC	CASSVARGGASSGANVLTF
TRBV5-4	NA	NA	TRBJ2-1	TGTGCCAGCAGCTTGGACGCAGGTGAGCAGTTCTTC	CASSLDAGEQFF
TRBV28	TRBD1	NA	TRBJ2-7	TGTGCCAGCAGCTCCGGGACAGGGCGATACGAGCAGTACTTC	CASSSGTGRYEQYF
TRBV10-3	NA	NA	TRBJ1-6	TGTGCCACCACGGACGGGAATAATTCACCCCTCCACTTT	CATTDGNNSPLHF
TRBV27	NA	NA	TRBJ2-7	TGTGCCAGCAGTTTAAGAGGTGAGGTCACGAGGGAGCAGTACTTC	CASSLRGEVTREQYF
TRBV14	NA	NA	TRBJ1-4	TGTGCCAGCAGCCAGCCGAGCGAAAAACTGTTTTTT	CASSQPSEKLFF